The 9 T cell receptor beta chains presented below share a single source sample, sequenced in a study of T cell changes during pregnancy in multiple sclerosis. Measured with immunoSEQ multiplex PCR; TCRdb has only the in-frame clones, and not every one. The table lists roughly 93,000 clones, about 92% of them singletons. The sequencing used peripheral blood, collected after pregnancy. The receptors come from a female donor with multiple sclerosis, enrolled in a pregnancy study.

The chain has TRBV7-2 and TRBJ1-5; a weak D match, TRBD1 (6 bases). The CDR3 sequence is 17 residues long. CDR1 SGHTA and CDR2 FQGNSA come from the germline V gene. V gave up 5 bases and J gave up 3 bases, with 20 bases separating them. The CDR3 sequence: CASSVSPTGSPNQPQHF. Written as DNA, the CDR3 is TGTGCCAGCAGCGTAAGCCCGACAGGCTCTCCCAATCAGCCCCAGCATTTT.

This chain links TRBV19 with TRBJ2-3, with D unresolved. Trimming removed 4 bases from V and 2 bases from J, with 4 bases in between. This CDR3 contains 12 residues. The germline CDR1 and CDR2 sequences are LNHDA and SQIVND (reference sequence). Here the CDR3 reads CASSTYTDTQYF. The CDR3, as DNA: TGTGCCAGTAGTACCTACACAGATACGCAGTATTTT.

This chain connects TRBV6-1 to TRBJ1-6, with no clear D. CDR3 size: 13 residues. V was clipped by 2 bases and J by 8 bases, with 7 bases between them. Germline V lookup: CDR1 MNHNS, CDR2 SASEGT. The CDR3 spells CASSEYTDSPLHF. The CDR3 bases are TGTGCCAGCAGTGAATATACAGATTCACCCCTCCACTTT.

The chain employs TRBV18 and TRBJ1-2, with 8 bases lining up with TRBD1. CDR1 is KGHSH, CDR2 LQKENI, per germline. The CDR3 has 17 residues. J gave up 6 bases and V 0 bases, and 12 bases lay outside the gene matches. CDR3 nucleotides: TGTGCCAGCTCACCACCGGGGACAGGTTTTACAGAGCATGGCTACACCTTC. It translates to CASSPPGTGFTEHGYTF.

This chain joins TRBV5-5 and TRBJ1-5; maybe TRBD1 (5 bases). Germline loops: CDR1 SGHKS, CDR2 YYEKEE (reference sequence). The CDR3 length is 18 residues. Trimming took off 3 bases at V and 8 bases at J, with 27 bases between the two ends. This CDR3 reads CASSSAMAGPTQAEPQHF. The CDR3, as DNA: TGTGCCAGCAGCTCGGCTATGGCAGGGCCTACTCAGGCTGAGCCCCAGCATTTT. The full variable domain, rest sourced from reference TRBV5-5 and TRBJ1-5, is DAGVTQSPTHLIKTRGQQVTLRCSPISGHKSVSWYQQVLGQGPQFIFQYYEKEERGRGNFPDRFSARQFPNYSSELNVNALLLGDSALYLCASSSAMAGPTQAEPQHFGDGTRLSIL.

V usage is TRBV29-1 and J usage is TRBJ1-5; TRBD1 might be the D (6 bases). Germline V gives CDR1 SQVTM, CDR2 ANQGSEA. The germline V and J ends were trimmed by 4 bases and 6 bases, with 10 bases remaining between them. This CDR3 spans 12 amino acids. Here the CDR3 reads CSVGLQGQPQHF. The CDR3 nucleotides are TGCAGCGTTGGATTACAGGGTCAGCCCCAGCATTTT. The entire variable domain, with the rest obtained from reference TRBV29-1 and TRBJ1-5, is as follows: SAVISQKPSRDICQRGTSLTIQCQVDSQVTMMFWYRQQPGQSLTLIATANQGSEATYESGFVIDKFPISRPNLTFSTLTVSNMSPEDSSIYLCSVGLQGQPQHFGDGTRLSIL.

V is TRBV4-1 and J is TRBJ2-1, with D perhaps matching TRBD2 (6 bases). Trimming stripped 0 bases from V and 0 bases from J, with 6 bases between. Germline V gene sequence: CDR1 MGHRA, CDR2 YSYEKL. CDR3 size: 15 residues. Here the CDR3 DNA reads TGCGCCAGCAGCCAAGACGGGGGCTCCTACAATGAGCAGTTCTTC. This translates into CASSQDGGSYNEQFF.

J is TRBJ1-5 and V is TRBV29-1; D is undetermined. The germline CDR1 and CDR2 sequences are SQVTM and ANQGSEA. CDR3 size: 13 residues. Trimming stripped 2 bases from V and 3 bases from J, with 8 bases between. CDR3 loop: CSVETALNQPQHF. The CDR3 DNA sequence: TGCAGCGTTGAAACTGCCCTCAATCAGCCCCAGCATTTT.

This sequence joins TRBV2 and TRBJ2-1; 10 nucleotides agree with TRBD2. CDR1 and CDR2 (germline): SNHLY, FYNNEI. The CDR3 has 15 residues. V lost 2 bases and J lost 7; bases outside the gene matches: 5. Here the CDR3 reads CASSEFLAGDNEQFF. CDR3 DNA: TGTGCCAGCAGTGAATTTCTAGCGGGGGATAATGAGCAGTTCTTC.